These T cell receptor beta chains were read from a single sample in a study of CXCR3-negative and CXCR3-positive naive CD8 T cells. TCRdb processed the 5' RACE reads again and assigns one entry to each CDR3 protein, with no DNA. The sample shows over 5,500 distinct CDR3 sequences, and 1% to 1.5% sits with its ten largest clones. Sequencing was performed on naive CXCR3+ CD8+ T cells from blood. These receptors originate from a human donor in good health. Some clones in this sample may be carry-over from other donors' samples. Each CDR3 is given with its conserved first and last residue. A row's size may be missing; if present it is once, few, many or a size class.

cdr3_aa	j_call	v_call	clone_size
CAISESQGRNTEAFF	TRBJ1-1	TRBV10-3	NA
CASSSPQVETASYEQYF	TRBJ2-7	TRBV28	NA
CASSPLGERERFSEYYEQYF	TRBJ2-7	TRBV7-6	medium-sized
CSARDDGEREVIYEQYF	TRBJ2-7	TRBV20-1	NA
CASSLGRVGNIQYF	TRBJ2-4	TRBV13	NA
CATSRARGAPYNEQFF	TRBJ2-1	TRBV15	medium-sized
CASSFPGLTSGYEQYF	TRBJ2-7	TRBV7-9	medium-sized
CASSERTVNTEAFF	TRBJ1-1	TRBV7-9	NA
CASSFLGSLYGYTF	TRBJ1-2	TRBV12-3/TRBV12-4	medium-sized
CASSLLSNRFQETQYF	TRBJ2-5	TRBV28	NA
CASSLPTGANTEAFF	TRBJ1-1	TRBV4-1	NA
CASSLSGGTEAFF	TRBJ1-1	TRBV5-1	medium-sized
CSAGGGFYGYTF	TRBJ1-2	TRBV29-1	medium-sized
CASSPGGNQPQHF	TRBJ1-5	TRBV6-5	medium-sized
CASSQETYMNTEAFF	TRBJ1-1	TRBV3-1	NA
CASTGAPHLEQYF	TRBJ2-7	TRBV6-5	medium-sized
CASSDYRGATATDTQYF	TRBJ2-3	TRBV25-1	NA
CASSGGNTDTQYF	TRBJ2-3	TRBV5-5	large
CASSPAGRGTDEQFF	TRBJ2-1	TRBV4-1	medium-sized
CASSLSRVRDRDTEAFF	TRBJ1-1	TRBV7-2	medium-sized
CSARVPPGPDYEQYF	TRBJ2-7	TRBV29-1	NA
CASSQDLADNTEAFF	TRBJ1-1	TRBV4-1	medium-sized
CASSSTGNTGELFF	TRBJ2-2	TRBV27	medium-sized
CASSQDGDTSSYEQYF	TRBJ2-7	TRBV4-2	medium-sized
CASRPYRGLAFF	TRBJ1-1	TRBV11-1	NA
CASSLLAGSIPGELFF	TRBJ2-2	TRBV7-2	NA
CASSLNKLSYNEQFF	TRBJ2-1	TRBV27	NA
CASSIEREVDNEQFF	TRBJ2-1	TRBV19	NA
CATSTAGAEAFF	TRBJ1-1	TRBV15	NA